This note documents a single T cell receptor (beta chain) sequence. Its specificity is unknown. Germline V lookup: CDR1 MDHEN, CDR2 SYDVKM. This CDR3 is 16 amino acids long. Between the trimmed V and J ends, which lost 5 bases and 2 bases, there was a span of 19 bases. This entry comes from a study of OX40 agonist ivuxolimab in advanced cancers. Turning to the study itself: Ivuxolimab, an agonistic anti-OX40 (CD134) antibody, was given to patients. Three patients, one with hepatocellular carcinoma and two with cutaneous melanoma, achieved partial responses.

Measured with immunoSEQ multiplex PCR; TCRdb has only the in-frame clones, and not every one. The sample lists about 71,000 clones, less than 85% occurring once. Notes on the study in general: Both blood CD4+ and CD8+ T cells showed clonal growth by week 6 at 0.1 to 3.0 mg/kg.

Source: CD4+ or CD8+ T cells sorted from blood, taken in a trial of the OX40 agonist ivuxolimab. The receptor was derived from an adult with an advanced solid tumor such as melanoma, head and neck, liver or kidney cancer. The chain is built from TRBV28 and TRBJ2-7, with D hard to call. DNA of the CDR3: TGTGCCAGCAGTAAAAAACGCACCAGCAGAGCCTACGAGCAGTACTTC. This sequence encodes CASSKKRTSRAYEQYF.